Listed below are T cell receptor beta chains from one sample, sequenced in a study of vaccination effects on CD4 cells after COVID-19. Clones were sequenced by immunoSEQ multiplex PCR, and TCRdb holds only the in-frame ones, with some missing. The sample lists some 70,000 clones; about four fifths were seen once. The antigens for these receptors are not known. This specimen was CD4+ T cells from PBMCs cultured with SARS-CoV-2 spike peptides, taken before COVID-19 vaccination. Every receptor here comes from a human donor who received a COVID-19 vaccine. Each CDR3 is given with its conserved first and last residue.

v_gene: TRBV7-9
j_gene: TRBJ1-5
CDR3aa: CASSPNIGTVGNQPQHF

v_gene: TRBV5-1
j_gene: TRBJ1-1
CDR3aa: CASSGQPNTEAFF

v_gene: TRBV30
j_gene: TRBJ2-1
CDR3aa: CAWTKGLGTNNEQFF

v_gene: TRBV6-4
j_gene: TRBJ1-5
CDR3aa: CASSDSRGQRQPQHF

v_gene: TRBV29-1
j_gene: TRBJ2-2
CDR3aa: CSVTDRPTGELFF

v_gene: TRBV27
j_gene: TRBJ1-4
CDR3aa: CASSLTGPYPEKLFF

v_gene: TRBV5-8
j_gene: TRBJ2-3
CDR3aa: CASSLRSSTDTQYF

v_gene: TRBV4-3
j_gene: TRBJ2-2
CDR3aa: CASSQPRDRLNTGELFF

v_gene: TRBV19
j_gene: TRBJ2-3
CDR3aa: CASSPGGAGTDTQYF

v_gene: TRBV11-2
j_gene: TRBJ1-4
CDR3aa: CASSRGANEKLFF

v_gene: TRBV2
j_gene: TRBJ1-6
CDR3aa: CASSTREGSPLHF

v_gene: TRBV24-1
j_gene: TRBJ1-2
CDR3aa: CATSDPSQGAKYYGYTF

v_gene: TRBV11-3
j_gene: TRBJ2-3
CDR3aa: CASSLEGSDTQYF

v_gene: TRBV24-1
j_gene: TRBJ1-4
CDR3aa: CATSDSGTGNEKLFF